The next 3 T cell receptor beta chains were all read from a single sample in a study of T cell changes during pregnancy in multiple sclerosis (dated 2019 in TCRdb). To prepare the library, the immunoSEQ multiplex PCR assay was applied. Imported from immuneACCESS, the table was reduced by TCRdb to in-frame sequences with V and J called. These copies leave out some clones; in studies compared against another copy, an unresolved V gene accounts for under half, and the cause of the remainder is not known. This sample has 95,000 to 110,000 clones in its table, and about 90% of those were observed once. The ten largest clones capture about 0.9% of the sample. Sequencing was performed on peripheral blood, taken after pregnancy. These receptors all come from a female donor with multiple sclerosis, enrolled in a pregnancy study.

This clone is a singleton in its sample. This CDR3 reads CASSQVTGNYHNEQFF. CDR3 DNA: TGCGCCAGCAGCCAAGTAACAGGGAATTACCACAATGAGCAGTTCTTC. V gene TRBV4-3 combines with J gene TRBJ2-1, with TRBD1 as a possible D gene (6 bases). The ends were cut back, 1 base at V and 5 bases at J, with 15 bases in the middle. The germline CDR1 and CDR2 sequences are LGHNA and YSLEER. CDR3 length: 16 amino acids.

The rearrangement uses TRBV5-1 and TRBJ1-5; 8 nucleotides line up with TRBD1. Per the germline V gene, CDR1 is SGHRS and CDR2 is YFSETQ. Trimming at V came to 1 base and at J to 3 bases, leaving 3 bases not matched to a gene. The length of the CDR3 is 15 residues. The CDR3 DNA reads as TGCGCCAGCAGCTTGACAGGGGGTTACAATCAGCCCCAGCATTTT. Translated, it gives CASSLTGGYNQPQHF.

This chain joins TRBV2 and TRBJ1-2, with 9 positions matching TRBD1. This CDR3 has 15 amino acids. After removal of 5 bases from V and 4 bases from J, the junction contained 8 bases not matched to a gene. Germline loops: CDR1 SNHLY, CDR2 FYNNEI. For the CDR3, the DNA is TGTGCCAGCAGTCGGACAGGGGCGTTGGGCTATGGCTACACCTTC. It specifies CASSRTGALGYGYTF.